This T cell receptor (beta chain) was sequenced during a study of blood T cell repertoires in COVID-19. The CDR3 is 15 residues long. V lost 3 bases and J 1 base, leaving 15 bases between the germline ends. Germline loops: CDR1 GTSNPN, CDR2 SVGIG (reference sequence). TCRdb keeps only in-frame clones here, not all; method: immunoSEQ multiplex PCR. Of 120,000 to 150,000 clones in the sample, about 80% were seen once. This receptor was identified in a man aged 45-65 years with acute or convalescent COVID-19. This sequence joins TRBV30 and TRBJ1-1; D is unclear. The sequenced material came from peripheral blood. CDR3 loop: CAWRPTGIGNTEAFF. CDR3 in DNA: TGTGCCTGGAGACCCACGGGGATTGGGAACACTGAAGCTTTCTTT.